The 5 T cell receptor beta chains listed next were all sequenced from one sample in a study of molecular identifiers for immune sequencing clone quantification. Via MiXCR, TCRdb re-called the PCR reads, giving one row per CDR3 protein. The data hold about 320,000 distinct CDR3 sequences, with 20% to 25% observed a single time. The sequencing input was naive CD8+ T cells from blood, with Jurkat cell RNA spiked in. Indicated subset: FACS-sorted CD8+CD4-CCR7+CD45RA+ naive T cells. The receptor source for this set is a human donor in good health. Some libraries in this study had Jurkat cell RNA spiked in.

With respect to this clonotype: A much larger clone is a single base away; this may be a read error. V is TRBV5-6 and J is TRBJ2-5; a possible D gene is TRBD1 (6 bases). V gave up 6 bases and J gave up 5 bases, with 23 bases separating them. The CDR3 contains 16 residues. Germline V gene lookup returns CDR1 SGHDT and CDR2 YYEEEE. The CDR3 nucleotides are TGTGCCAGCAACGAGGGGCAGTTGCAGGGGTTGGAGACCCAGTACTTC. Protein product: CASNEGQLQGLETQYF.

CDR3 residues: CASSGDQGGYEQYF. The CDR3 bases are TGCGCCAGCAGTGGGGACCAGGGCGGCTACGAGCAGTACTTC. This chain links TRBV10-1 with TRBJ2-7; D tentatively reads TRBD1 or TRBD2 (5 bases each). V was clipped by 4 bases and J by 3 bases, with 13 bases between them. The V gene's germline CDR1 is WNHNN and CDR2 SYGVQD (reference sequence). The CDR3 length is 14 residues.

V is TRBV7-9 and J is TRBJ1-4; no firm D call. Trimming removed 5 bases at V and 14 bases at J, with 15 bases between. The CDR3 sequence is 12 residues long. CDR1 SEHNR and CDR2 FQNEAQ come from the germline V gene (reference sequence). CDR3 sequence reads: CASSTSGWWLFF. The CDR3 DNA reads as TGTGCCAGCAGCACCTCGGGGTGGTGGCTGTTTTTT. The variable domain in full, completed from reference TRBV7-9 and TRBJ1-4, reads DTGVSQNPRHKITKRGQNVTFRCDPISEHNRLYWYRQTLGQGPEFLTYFQNEAQLEKSRLLSDRFSAERPKGSFSTLEIQRTEQGDSAMYLCASSTSGWWLFFGSGTQLSVL.

This clonotype was found many times. In DNA form, the CDR3 reads TGCAGTGCATCCGGGACAGGGGGAACCGGGGAGCTGTTTTTT. Amino acid sequence: CSASGTGGTGELFF. The chain recombines TRBV20-1 with TRBJ2-2; the match to TRBD1 covers 11 bases. The CDR3 runs to 14 residues. Germline V gene lookup returns CDR1 DFQATT and CDR2 SNEGSKA (reference sequence). V lost 6 bases, J lost 5 bases, and 5 bases stayed unmatched.

The rearrangement links TRBV20-1 to TRBJ2-3; 10 nucleotides match TRBD2. The V gene end was trimmed by 0 bases and the J gene end by 1 base; junction bases not matched to a gene: 4. The germline V gene encodes CDR1 DFQATT and CDR2 SNEGSKA (reference sequence). The CDR3 consists of 16 residues. The CDR3 nucleotides are TGCAGTGCTAGAGATTGGACTAGCGGCCGCACAGATACGCAGTATTTT. This gives the protein CSARDWTSGRTDTQYF.